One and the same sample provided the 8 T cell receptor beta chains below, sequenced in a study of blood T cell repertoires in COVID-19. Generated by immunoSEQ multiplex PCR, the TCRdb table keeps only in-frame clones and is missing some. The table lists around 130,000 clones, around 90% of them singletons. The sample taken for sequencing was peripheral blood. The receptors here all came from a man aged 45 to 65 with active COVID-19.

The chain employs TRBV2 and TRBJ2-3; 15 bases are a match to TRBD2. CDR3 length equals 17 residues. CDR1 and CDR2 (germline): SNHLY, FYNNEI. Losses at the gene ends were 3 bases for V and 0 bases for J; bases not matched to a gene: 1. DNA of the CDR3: TGTGCCAGCAGTGACGGGACTAGCGGGAGGAGCACAGATACGCAGTATTTT. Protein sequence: CASSDGTSGRSTDTQYF.

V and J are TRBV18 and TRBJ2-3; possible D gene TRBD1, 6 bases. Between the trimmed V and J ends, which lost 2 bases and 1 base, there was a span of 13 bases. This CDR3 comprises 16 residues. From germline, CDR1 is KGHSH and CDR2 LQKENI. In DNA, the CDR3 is TGTGCCAGCTCACCAAGAATGGCAGGGGGCACAGATACGCAGTATTTT. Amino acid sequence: CASSPRMAGGTDTQYF.

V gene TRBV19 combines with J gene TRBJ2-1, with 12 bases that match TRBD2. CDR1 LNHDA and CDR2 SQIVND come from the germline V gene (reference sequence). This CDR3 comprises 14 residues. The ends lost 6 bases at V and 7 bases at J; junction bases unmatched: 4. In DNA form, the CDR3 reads TGTGCCAGTAGGTCTAGCGGGAGGGGGAATGAGCAGTTCTTC. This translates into CASRSSGRGNEQFF.

CDR3 DNA: TGCAGCGTCCGACTAGAATTGAATGAGCAGTTCTTC. Translation: CSVRLELNEQFF. The rearrangement joins TRBV29-1 to TRBJ2-1; D possibly corresponds to TRBD2 (6 bases). In germline, CDR1 is SQVTM, CDR2 ANQGSEA. There are 12 residues in the CDR3. V was pared by 6 bases and J by 7 bases, with 13 bases between.

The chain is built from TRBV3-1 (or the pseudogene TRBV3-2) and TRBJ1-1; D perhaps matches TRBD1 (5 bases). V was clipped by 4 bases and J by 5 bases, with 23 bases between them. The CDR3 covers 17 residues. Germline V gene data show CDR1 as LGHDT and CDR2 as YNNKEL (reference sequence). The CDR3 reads CASSPSGQGGGGTEAFF. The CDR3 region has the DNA TGTGCCAGCAGCCCCTCAGGGCAGGGCGGTGGTGGTACTGAAGCTTTCTTT.

CDR3 sequence (DNA): TGTGCCTGGAGAGGACAGGGCTTAGGAAAACTGTTTTTT. It yields the protein CAWRGQGLGKLFF. V usage is TRBV30 and J usage is TRBJ1-4; 8 nucleotides agree with TRBD1. CDR3 length: 13 residues. Germline CDR1 is GTSNPN and CDR2 is SVGIG (reference sequence). With V trimmed by 3 bases and J by 10 bases, 7 bases remained unmatched.

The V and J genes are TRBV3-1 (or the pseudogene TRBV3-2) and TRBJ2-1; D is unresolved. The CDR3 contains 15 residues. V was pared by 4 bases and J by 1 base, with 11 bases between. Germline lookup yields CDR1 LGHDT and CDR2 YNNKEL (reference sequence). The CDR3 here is CASSPSRVSYNEQFF. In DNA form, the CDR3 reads TGTGCCAGCAGCCCCTCACGGGTTTCCTACAATGAGCAGTTCTTC.

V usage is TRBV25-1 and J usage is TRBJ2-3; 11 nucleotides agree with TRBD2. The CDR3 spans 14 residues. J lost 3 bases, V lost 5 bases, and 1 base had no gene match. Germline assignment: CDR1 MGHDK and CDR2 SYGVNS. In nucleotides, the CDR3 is TGTGCCAGCAGTCGGACTAGCGGGACAGATACGCAGTATTTT. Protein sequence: CASSRTSGTDTQYF.